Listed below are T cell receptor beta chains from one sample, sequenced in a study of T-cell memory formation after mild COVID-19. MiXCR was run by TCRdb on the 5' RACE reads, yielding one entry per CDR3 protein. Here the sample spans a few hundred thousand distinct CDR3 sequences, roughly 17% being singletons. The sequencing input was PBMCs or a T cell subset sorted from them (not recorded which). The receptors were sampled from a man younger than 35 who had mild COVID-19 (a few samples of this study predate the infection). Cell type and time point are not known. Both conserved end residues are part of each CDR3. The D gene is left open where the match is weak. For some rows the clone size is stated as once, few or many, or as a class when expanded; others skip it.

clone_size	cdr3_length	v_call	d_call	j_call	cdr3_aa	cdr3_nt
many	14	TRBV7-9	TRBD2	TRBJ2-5	CASGVVAGQETQYF	TGTGCCAGCGGGGTGGTAGCGGGCCAGGAGACCCAGTACTTC
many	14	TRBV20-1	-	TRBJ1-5	CSAYPQGGNQPQHF	TGCAGTGCTTATCCACAGGGAGGCAATCAGCCCCAGCATTTT
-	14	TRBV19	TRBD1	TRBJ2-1	CATGGNRGLGEQLF	TGTGCCACCGGTGGGAATAGGGGGCTAGGTGAGCAGCTCTTC
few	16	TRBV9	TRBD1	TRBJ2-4	CASSETGTGVLDIQYF	TGTGCCAGCAGCGAAACCGGGACAGGGGTTTTGGACATTCAGTACTTC
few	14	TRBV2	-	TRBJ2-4	CASSDEGAKNIQYF	TGTGCCAGCAGTGATGAGGGAGCCAAAAACATTCAGTACTTC
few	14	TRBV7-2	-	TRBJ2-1	CASSPPPQREEQFF	TGTGCCAGCAGCCCACCCCCCCAGAGGGAGGAGCAGTTCTTC
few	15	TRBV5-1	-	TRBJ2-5	CASNGGGAFQETQYF	TGCGCCAGCAATGGAGGAGGGGCTTTTCAAGAGACCCAGTACTTC
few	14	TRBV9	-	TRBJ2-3	CASSVERGTDTQYF	TGTGCCAGCAGCGTAGAAAGGGGTACAGATACGCAGTATTTT
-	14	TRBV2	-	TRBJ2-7	CASSRDRSTYEQYF	TGTGCCAGCAGCAGGGACCGCTCTACCTACGAGCAGTACTTC
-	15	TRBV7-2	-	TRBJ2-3	CASIYPGQLTDTQYF	TGTGCCAGCATCTATCCGGGGCAGCTCACAGATACGCAGTATTTT
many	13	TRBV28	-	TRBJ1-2	CASSFGGGYGYTF	TGTGCCAGCAGTTTCGGTGGGGGCTATGGCTACACCTTC
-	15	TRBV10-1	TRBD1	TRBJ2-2	CASSAGTGGPGELFF	TGCGCCAGCAGCGCCGGGACAGGGGGGCCCGGGGAGCTGTTTTTT
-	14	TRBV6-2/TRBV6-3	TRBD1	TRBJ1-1	CASSPTGGVTEAFF	TGTGCCAGCAGCCCTACAGGGGGGGTCACTGAAGCTTTCTTT
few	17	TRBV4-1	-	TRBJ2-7	CASSQGAGTAERYEQYF	TGCGCCAGCAGCCAAGGGGCCGGGACGGCGGAGCGCTACGAGCAGTACTTC
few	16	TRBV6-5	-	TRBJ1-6	CASSYSRGVRDSPLHF	TGTGCCAGCAGTTACTCTCGGGGGGTGAGGGATTCACCCCTCCACTTT
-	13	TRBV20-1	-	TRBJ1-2	CSDTSRGNYGYTF	TGCAGTGACACATCCCGGGGGAACTATGGCTACACCTTC
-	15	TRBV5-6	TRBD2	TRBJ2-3	CASSLDALRGDTQYF	TGTGCCAGCAGCTTGGACGCCCTGCGGGGGGATACGCAGTATTTT
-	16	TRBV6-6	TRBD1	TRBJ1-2	CASSRIIQGSLYGYTF	TGTGCCAGCAGTAGGATCATACAGGGGAGCCTCTATGGCTACACCTTC
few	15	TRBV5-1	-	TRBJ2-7	CASSPTAMGSGEQYF	TGCGCCAGCAGCCCGACCGCCATGGGGTCGGGCGAGCAGTACTTC
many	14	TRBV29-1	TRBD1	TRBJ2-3	CSVVPGGASDTQYF	TGCAGCGTTGTCCCAGGGGGCGCGTCAGATACGCAGTATTTT
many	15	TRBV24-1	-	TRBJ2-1	CATSESGLSYNEQFF	TGTGCCACCAGTGAATCGGGGTTGTCCTACAATGAGCAGTTCTTC
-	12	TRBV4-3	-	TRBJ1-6	CASSPDDGPLHF	TGCGCCAGCAGCCCGGACGATGGACCCCTCCACTTT
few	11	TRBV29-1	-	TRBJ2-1	CSAGRGVEQFF	TGCAGCGCTGGACGCGGGGTTGAGCAGTTCTTC
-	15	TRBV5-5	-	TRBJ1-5	CASSLRWDSNQPQHF	TGTGCCAGCAGTCTTAGGTGGGATAGCAATCAGCCCCAGCATTTT
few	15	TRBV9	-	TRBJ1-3	CASSESRSSGNTIYF	TGTGCCAGCAGCGAATCTCGATCCTCTGGAAACACCATATATTTT
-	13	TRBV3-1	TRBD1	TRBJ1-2	CASSHRQGGGYTF	TGTGCCAGCAGCCACCGGCAGGGGGGCGGCTACACCTTC
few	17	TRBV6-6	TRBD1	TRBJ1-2	CASSRTGGTLINYGYTF	TGTGCCAGCAGTCGGACAGGGGGCACACTTATTAACTATGGCTACACCTTC
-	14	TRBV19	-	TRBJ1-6	CASSPGAENSPLHF	TGTGCCAGTAGCCCCGGAGCCGAAAATTCACCCCTCCACTTT
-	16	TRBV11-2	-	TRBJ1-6	CASSLGPDRPGSPLHF	TGTGCCAGCAGCTTAGGGCCCGACAGGCCTGGATCACCCCTCCACTTT
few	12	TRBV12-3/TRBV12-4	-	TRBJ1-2	CASSLGGGGYTF	TGTGCCAGCAGTTTGGGGGGTGGTGGCTACACCTTC
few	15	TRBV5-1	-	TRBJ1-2	CASRSAQRNNYGYTF	TGCGCCTCGCGATCTGCACAGAGAAATAACTATGGCTACACCTTC
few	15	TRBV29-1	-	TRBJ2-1	CMVVPAGSSYNEQFF	TGCATGGTTGTACCGGCAGGAAGCTCCTACAATGAGCAGTTCTTC
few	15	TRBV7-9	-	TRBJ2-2	CASSPSQVSTGELFF	TGTGCCAGCAGCCCGTCGCAGGTGTCCACCGGGGAGCTGTTTTTT
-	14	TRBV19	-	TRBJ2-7	CASRVTESSYEQYF	TGTGCCAGTAGAGTCACAGAGAGCTCCTACGAGCAGTACTTC
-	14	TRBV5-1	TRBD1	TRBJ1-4	CASSLTGGWQKLFF	TGCGCCAGCAGCTTAACAGGGGGCTGGCAAAAACTGTTTTTT
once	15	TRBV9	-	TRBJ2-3	CASSVDPLSTDTQYF	TGTGCCAGCAGCGTAGACCCACTCAGCACAGATACGCAGTATTTT
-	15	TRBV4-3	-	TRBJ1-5	CASRPEAGFNQPQHF	TGCGCCAGCAGGCCGGAGGCAGGGTTCAATCAGCCCCAGCATTTT
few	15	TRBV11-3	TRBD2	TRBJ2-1	CASSSGSAGVGEQFF	TGTGCCAGCAGCTCAGGGTCCGCGGGGGTGGGCGAGCAGTTCTTC
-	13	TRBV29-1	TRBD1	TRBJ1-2	CSVGQGADYGYTF	TGCAGCGTGGGACAGGGGGCGGACTATGGCTACACCTTC
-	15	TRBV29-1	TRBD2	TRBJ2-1	CSVAGLVGLAAEQFF	TGCAGCGTCGCGGGTTTAGTAGGACTAGCGGCTGAGCAGTTCTTC
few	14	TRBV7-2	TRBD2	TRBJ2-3	CASSATSGGDTQYF	TGTGCCAGCAGCGCAACTAGCGGGGGTGATACGCAGTATTTT
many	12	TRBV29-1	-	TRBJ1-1	CSVGKGGTEAFF	TGCAGCGTTGGAAAGGGGGGCACTGAAGCTTTCTTT
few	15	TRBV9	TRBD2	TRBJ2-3	CASSVTGTSGDTQYF	TGTGCCAGCAGCGTAACCGGGACTAGCGGGGATACGCAGTATTTT
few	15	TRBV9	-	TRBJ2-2	CASSATGTVGGELFF	TGTGCCAGCAGCGCAACCGGGACGGTGGGCGGGGAGCTGTTTTTT
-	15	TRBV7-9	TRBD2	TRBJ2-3	CASRRGGPSTDTQYF	TGTGCCAGCAGACGCGGGGGACCGAGCACAGATACGCAGTATTTT
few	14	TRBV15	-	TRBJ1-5	CATSRGGRDQPQHF	TGTGCCACCAGCAGAGGGGGCAGAGATCAGCCCCAGCATTTT
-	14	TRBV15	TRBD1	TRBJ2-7	CATASVDRDYEQYF	TGTGCCACCGCTTCGGTTGACAGGGACTACGAGCAGTACTTC
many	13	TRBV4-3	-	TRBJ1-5	CASSPDEGQPQHF	TGCGCCAGCAGCCCTGACGAGGGGCAGCCCCAGCATTTT
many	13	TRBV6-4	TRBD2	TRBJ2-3	CASSDKTSGTQYF	TGTGCCAGCAGTGATAAGACTAGCGGTACGCAGTATTTT
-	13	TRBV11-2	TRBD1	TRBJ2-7	CASSSDRVVGQYF	TGTGCCAGCAGCTCCGACAGGGTAGTTGGGCAGTACTTC
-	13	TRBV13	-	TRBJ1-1	CASSARENTEAFF	TGTGCCAGCAGCGCCCGGGAGAACACTGAAGCTTTCTTT
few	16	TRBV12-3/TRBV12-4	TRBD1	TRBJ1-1	CASSSTVDRGETEAFF	TGTGCCAGCAGTTCCACCGTTGACAGGGGCGAAACTGAAGCTTTCTTT
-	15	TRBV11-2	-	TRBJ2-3	CASSLEAVPTDTQYF	TGTGCCAGCAGCTTAGAGGCCGTCCCCACAGATACGCAGTATTTT
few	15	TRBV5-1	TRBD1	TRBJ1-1	CASSVQTGSLTEAFF	TGCGCCAGCAGCGTGCAGACAGGGAGTCTCACTGAAGCTTTCTTT